The present entry profiles one T cell receptor beta chain with its context. Partitioning of CD4+ cells yielded a CD45RA+ naive subset and a CD45RA-negative memory subset. This entry comes from a study of shared clonotypes between healthy human individuals. Generated by immunoSEQ multiplex PCR, the TCRdb table keeps only in-frame clones and is missing some. Among about 2.3 million clones, 85% to 95% were seen once, and the ten largest hold 0.39%. This clonotype was obtained from a man younger than 30 in good health. Some clones in this sample may be carry-over from other donors' samples. Sequencing used naive CD4+ T cells from PBMCs. Described subset: CD45RA+ positively selected.

The CDR3 nucleotides read TGTGCCAGCAGCTTAGGGAGAGACACCGGGGAGCTGTTTTTT. It specifies CASSLGRDTGELFF. The chain recombines TRBV7-9 with TRBJ2-2; no firm D call. The CDR3 loop spans 14 amino acids. Germline V CDR1 and CDR2: SEHNR, FQNEAQ (reference sequence). With 1 base removed from V and 3 bases from J, the gap between germline ends came to 6 bases.